A selection of T cell receptor beta chains follows, all from one sample in a study of cytomegalovirus exposure and HLA in healthy donors. The method was immunoSEQ multiplex PCR; TCRdb's version includes in-frame clones alone and lacks a portion of them. Recorded for this sample: around 130,000 clones. The sample taken for sequencing was PBMCs. These receptors came from a woman in her sixties in good health and CMV-seronegative. The CDR3 runs from the conserved cysteine through the conserved F or W. Each record gives: D gene, J gene, V gene, CDR3 DNA, CDR3 protein. D genes are given only for firm matches.

>TRBD2|TRBJ2-1|TRBV4-1
TGCGCCAGCAGCCAAGGTATACTAGCGGGGGGTCCAAACTACAATGAGCAGTTCTTC
CASSQGILAGGPNYNEQFF
>TRBD1|TRBJ1-4|TRBV4-2
TGTGCCAGCAGCTCCGGGACAGAAAAGGAAAAACTGTTTTTT
CASSSGTEKEKLFF
>-|TRBJ1-1|TRBV7-8
TGTGCCAGCAGCTTAAAGCGGAACACTGAAGCTTTCTTT
CASSLKRNTEAFF
>-|TRBJ1-1|TRBV19
TGTGCCAGTAGTAAAGTCCCAATAGGGAGCGGGTTTTTGACTGAAGCTTTCTTT
CASSKVPIGSGFLTEAFF
>-|TRBJ1-4|TRBV6-6
TGTGCCAGCTTATTGGGGCAGAGTGAAAAACTGTTTTTT
CASLLGQSEKLFF
>-|TRBJ1-1|TRBV28
TGTGCCAGCAGTTCTGGACAGCTTAACACTGAAGCTTTCTTT
CASSSGQLNTEAFF
>TRBD2|TRBJ2-7|TRBV18
TGTGCCAGCTCACTAGCGGGAGATGGCGAGCAGTACTTC
CASSLAGDGEQYF
>TRBD1|TRBJ2-7|TRBV30
TGTGCCTGGAGGGAAGTTGGACAGGGCTACTACTACGAGCAGTACTTC
CAWREVGQGYYYEQYF
>-|TRBJ2-3|TRBV7-9
TGTGCCAGCAGCCAGAGGGGGGGGGATACGCAGTATTTT
CASSQRGGDTQYF
>-|TRBJ2-1|TRBV9
TGTGCCAGCAGCGTTAACCCGGGAGGGGGCGGTCTTGCTGGGAATGAGCAGTTCTTC
CASSVNPGGGGLAGNEQFF
>-|TRBJ2-1|TRBV29-1
TGCAGCGTTGAGTACGGTGAGCAGTTCTTC
CSVEYGEQFF
>-|TRBJ1-1|TRBV19
TGTGCCAGTAGTATAGACGGGGACAAGAGCACTGAAGCTTTCTTT
CASSIDGDKSTEAFF
>TRBD1|TRBJ1-6|TRBV2
TGTGCCAGCATCACAGGGGTATTTTCACCCCTCCACTTT
CASITGVFSPLHF
>TRBD1|TRBJ1-4|TRBV9
TGTGCCAGCAGCGAGGGGACAGAAAGTGAAAAACTGTTTTTT
CASSEGTESEKLFF
>-|TRBJ2-5|TRBV5-6
TGTGCCAGCAGCTTGGCTCGGGAGACCCAGTACTTC
CASSLARETQYF
>TRBD2|TRBJ2-7|TRBV27
TGTGCCAGCAGTCGGGGGGGAAGGTACGAGCAGTACTTC
CASSRGGRYEQYF
>TRBD1|TRBJ1-1|TRBV5-1
TGCGCCAGCAGCTTCACAGGGGATACTGAAGCTTTCTTT
CASSFTGDTEAFF
>-|TRBJ2-5|TRBV28
TGTGCCAGCAGTTTTAAGGGAGCTTTCCAAGAGACCCAGTACTTC
CASSFKGAFQETQYF
>-|TRBJ1-3|TRBV6-5
TGTGCCAGCAGTGCTGACAGATCCTCTGGAAACACCATATATTTT
CASSADRSSGNTIYF
>-|TRBJ2-5|TRBV5-1
TGCGCCAGCAGCGCGGGTCAGGCCATTCAACAAGAGACCCAGTACTTC
CASSAGQAIQQETQYF
>TRBD1|TRBJ1-1|TRBV5-1
TGCGCCAGCAGCTTTACAGGGGCGAACACTGAAGCTTTCTTT
CASSFTGANTEAFF
>-|TRBJ1-2|TRBV30
TGTGCGACGGGGGGCTCCTATGGCTACACCTTC
CATGGSYGYTF
>-|TRBJ1-2|TRBV4-1
TGCGCCAGCAACCCCGGGACAACCACGATCTATGGCTACACCTTC
CASNPGTTTIYGYTF
>TRBD1|TRBJ1-1|TRBV19
TGTGCCAGTAGTCGGGACAGGGAAGGCACTGAAGCTTTCTTT
CASSRDREGTEAFF
>-|TRBJ1-1|TRBV6-4
TGTGCCAGCAGAGGGGGTACCAATGAAGCTTTCTTT
CASRGGTNEAFF
>TRBD2|TRBJ2-1|TRBV11-2
TGTGCCAGCAGCTTAAAAGCGGGAATCTCCTACAATGAGCAGTTCTTC
CASSLKAGISYNEQFF
>-|TRBJ1-6|TRBV11-2
TGTGCCAGCAGCTTAGATCGAGGGAATGGCTCACCCCTCCACTTT
CASSLDRGNGSPLHF
>-|TRBJ2-1|TRBV28
TGTGCCAGCAGTTTTAATGAGAGCTCCTACAATGAGCAGTTCTTC
CASSFNESSYNEQFF
>TRBD1|TRBJ1-1|TRBV4-1
TGCGCCAGCAGCCAAGTGGCAGGGGGCTTCGGGACTGAAGCTTTCTTT
CASSQVAGGFGTEAFF
>-|TRBJ1-1|TRBV5-4
TGTGCCAGCAGCTTGATGCAGGGCGTGGGCACTGAAGCTTTCTTT
CASSLMQGVGTEAFF
>TRBD2|TRBJ2-1|TRBV11-1
TGTGCCAGCAGCTTAGCGCTCCTAGCGGGAGCAGGAGGGAATGAGCAGTTCTTC
CASSLALLAGAGGNEQFF
>-|TRBJ1-1|TRBV27
TGTGCCAGCAGCCGAGGCATAATGAACACTGAAGCTTTCTTT
CASSRGIMNTEAFF
>-|TRBJ2-1|TRBV2
TGTGCCAGCAGTGAATCGACAGGAGCAGGGACCTTCTACACTGAGCAGTTCTTC
CASSESTGAGTFYTEQFF
>-|TRBJ2-7|TRBV28
TGTGCCAGCAGTTTGACTGGAACCTACGAGCAGTACTTC
CASSLTGTYEQYF
>-|TRBJ1-5|TRBV28
TGTGCCAGCAGCGCAGGGGAGCCTCAGCCCCAGCATTTT
CASSAGEPQPQHF
>TRBD1|TRBJ1-1|TRBV5-1
TGCGCCAGCAGCGTAGGAATACAGGGGTCTGAAGCTTTCTTT
CASSVGIQGSEAFF
>-|TRBJ1-3|TRBV27
TGTGCCAGCAGTCAGAGCAGGGTTTTTGGAAACACCATATATTTT
CASSQSRVFGNTIYF
>-|TRBJ2-7|TRBV2
TGTGCCACCACTATTGACAGGACGAAAGACTTC
CATTIDRTKDF
>TRBD1|TRBJ2-4|TRBV7-9
TGTGCCAGCAGCCCGGGACAGCTAGCCAAAAACATTCAGTACTTC
CASSPGQLAKNIQYF
>TRBD2|TRBJ2-1|TRBV7-8
TGTGCCAGCAGCTCACCGGGACTAGCGGCGTTTGAGCAGTTCTTC
CASSSPGLAAFEQFF
>TRBD2|TRBJ2-7|TRBV11-3
TGTGCCAGCAGCTTAGGGGATGGACTAGCGGGGGCGACCTACGAGCAGTACTTC
CASSLGDGLAGATYEQYF
>TRBD1|TRBJ2-5|TRBV7-8
TGTGCCAGCAGCCTGATGGACAGGGCCGTTGAAGAGACCCAGTACTTC
CASSLMDRAVEETQYF
>-|TRBJ1-5|TRBV2
TGTGCCAGCAGCGGAGGGATCACTCAGCCCCAGCATTTT
CASSGGITQPQHF
>-|TRBJ2-7|TRBV5-6
TGTGCCAGCAGCTTGCGGGGCGTCGGGAGCTACGAGCAGTACTTC
CASSLRGVGSYEQYF
>-|TRBJ2-7|TRBV6-1
TGTGCCAGCAGTGAGGACCGGACAGTTACCTACGAGCAGTACTTC
CASSEDRTVTYEQYF
>-|TRBJ1-5|TRBV28
TGTGCCAGCAGCCAAGCAGGATACAATCAGCCCCAGCATTTT
CASSQAGYNQPQHF
>TRBD2|TRBJ2-1|TRBV5-4
TGTGCCAGCAGCCCCCAGGTCTCTAGCGGGGGGGCTTCTGAGCAGTTCTTC
CASSPQVSSGGASEQFF